The 19 T cell receptor beta chains below come from one sample, sequenced in a study of beta chain features in type 1 diabetes. Whole-study findings and limits: When Type 1 diabetes patients were examined, their TCRB CDR3s proved moderately but significantly shorter in all four CD4+ subsets.

Reverse transcription of all isolated RNA meant that expressed TCRB transcripts were sequenced. The protocol was immunoSEQ multiplex PCR, while the TCRdb copy is restricted to in-frame clones and leaves out a portion. Among around 360,000 clones listed, over 10% were seen once. For these TCRs, the target antigens are not known. Sequencing input: naive CD4+ T cells from blood. The origin of the receptors is a woman younger than 30 with type 1 diabetes.

This clone turned up a few times. The chain carries TRBV4-3 and TRBJ2-6; no definite D call. V was trimmed by 7 bases and J by 1 base, leaving 5 bases between them. The CDR3 is made up of 13 amino acids. Germline V CDR1 and CDR2: LGHNA, YSLEER. Here the CDR3 reads CASKQSGANVLTF. CDR3 coding DNA: TGCGCCAGCAAACAGTCTGGGGCCAACGTCCTGACTTTC.

There are a few counts of this clone. The chain uses TRBV25-1 and TRBJ1-4; the D is unclear. From germline, CDR1 is MGHDK and CDR2 SYGVNS. The germline V and J ends were trimmed by 10 bases and 3 bases, with 12 bases remaining between them. The CDR3 spans 13 residues. CDR3 coding DNA: TGTGCCAATACGACATCAGCTAATGAAAAACTGTTTTTT. Encoded protein: CANTTSANEKLFF.

This clone was seen a single time. V and J are TRBV7-9 and TRBJ2-7; 12 nucleotides agree with TRBD1. The trim removed 3 bases at V and 4 bases at J, leaving 4 bases unmatched. CDR1 SEHNR and CDR2 FQNEAQ come from the germline V gene (reference sequence). The CDR3 runs 15 residues. The CDR3 is CASSFGTGGSYEQYF. DNA of the CDR3: TGTGCCAGCAGCTTCGGGACAGGGGGCTCGTACGAGCAGTACTTC.

This clone was recorded many times. The V call is TRBV7-9, the J call TRBJ2-5, with D perhaps TRBD2 (6 bases). This CDR3 spans 12 amino acids. V lost 11 bases to trimming and J lost 5 bases, with 15 bases between them. CDR1 is SEHNR and CDR2 is FQNEAQ in the germline V gene (reference sequence). Here the CDR3 reads CAGGVTAETQYF. As DNA, the CDR3 is TGTGCCGGAGGGGTGACCGCGGAGACCCAGTACTTC.

The rearrangement uses TRBV30 and TRBJ2-1; 7 bases agree with TRBD1. The junction had 4 bases not matched to a gene; V was cut back by 3 bases and J by 8 bases. CDR3 size: 12 residues. Germline V gene data show CDR1 as GTSNPN and CDR2 as SVGIG (reference sequence). The DNA of the CDR3 is TGTGCCTGGAGCGTCACAGGGGATGAGCAGTTCTTC. Amino acids: CAWSVTGDEQFF.

The rearrangement uses TRBV5-4 and TRBJ2-7; TRBD2 aligns across 14 bases. V shed 4 bases, J shed 6 bases, and the junction held 6 bases outside the gene matches. CDR3 length: 15 residues. Germline CDR1 and CDR2: SGHNT and YYREEE (reference sequence). The CDR3 loop is CASSEGTSGGGEQYF. CDR3 bases: TGTGCCAGCAGCGAAGGGACTAGCGGGGGTGGCGAGCAGTACTTC.

The rearrangement joins TRBV7-2 to TRBJ2-2; unclear D gene. Trimming took off 6 bases at V and 0 bases at J, with 11 bases between the two ends. In germline, CDR1 is SGHTA, CDR2 FQGNSA. The CDR3 is 15 amino acids. The CDR3 reads CASRSARSNTGELFF. The DNA of the CDR3 is TGTGCCAGCAGGAGTGCTAGGTCGAACACCGGGGAGCTGTTTTTT. The complete variable domain, with remaining parts taken from reference TRBV7-2 and TRBJ2-2, reads GAGVSQSPSNKVTEKGKDVELRCDPISGHTALYWYRQSLGQGLEFLIYFQGNSAPDKSGLPSDRFSAERTGGSVSTLTIQRTQQEDSAVYLCASRSARSNTGELFFGEGSRLTVL.

This clone was seen a handful of times. Mismatch with germline at one junction end may stem from a read error. The chain joins TRBV5-1 to TRBJ2-5, with a possible D match to TRBD1 (6 bases). Germline values: CDR1 SGHRS, CDR2 YFSETQ. This CDR3 has 14 amino acids. The CDR3 region is CASSLEGRGESQYF. The CDR3 DNA follows: TGCGCCAGCAGCTTGGAGGGCAGGGGAGAGTCCCAGTACTTC.

This chain uses TRBV2 with TRBJ2-5; D unresolved. CDR1 and CDR2 from the germline V gene are SNHLY and FYNNEI. The CDR3 loop spans 12 amino acids. The V gene lost 6 bases and the J gene lost 3 bases, with 8 bases spanning the gap. CDR3 loop: CASSLREETQYF. In DNA, the CDR3 is TGTGCCAGCAGCTTACGGGAAGAGACCCAGTACTTC.

This clone was seen a few times. J is TRBJ1-1 and V is TRBV29-1; 8 bases align to TRBD1. The V gene end was trimmed by 3 bases and the J gene end by 0 bases; junction bases not matched to a gene: 0. CDR3 size: 13 residues. Germline loops: CDR1 SQVTM, CDR2 ANQGSEA. The CDR3 loop is CSVETGVNTEAFF. The CDR3, as DNA: TGCAGCGTTGAGACAGGGGTGAACACTGAAGCTTTCTTT.

Only a few counts were recorded for this clone. The chain employs TRBV29-1 and TRBJ2-7; the match to TRBD2 covers 9 bases. Trimming cost V 6 bases and J 8 bases; bases outside gene matches: 11. The germline V gene encodes CDR1 SQVTM and CDR2 ANQGSEA. CDR3 length: 13 residues. The CDR3 is CSVGTRTSGQQYF. CDR3 in DNA: TGCAGCGTCGGAACCCGAACTAGCGGGCAGCAGTACTTC.

This clone was seen a few times. V is TRBV7-2 and J is TRBJ1-1, with a tentative D call TRBD1 (6 bases). This CDR3 has 13 amino acids. Between the trimmed V and J ends, which lost 5 bases and 6 bases, there was a span of 13 bases. Germline loops: CDR1 SGHTA, CDR2 FQGNSA. The CDR3 DNA follows: TGTGCCAGCAGCCTGGAAGGGGGGGCTGAAGCTTTCTTT. This translates into CASSLEGGAEAFF.

The chain recombines TRBV5-1 with TRBJ2-7, with a tentative D call TRBD1 (6 bases). Germline CDR1 is SGHRS and CDR2 is YFSETQ. CDR3 length: 14 residues. The V and J ends lost 3 bases and 0 bases respectively, with 10 bases between them. The CDR3 is CASSSDRLSYEQYF. The DNA of the CDR3 is TGCGCCAGCAGCTCCGACAGGCTCTCCTACGAGCAGTACTTC.

This clone has just a few counts. The CDR3 protein is CSVEPITQGGYYGYTF. The CDR3 nucleotides are TGCAGCGTTGAACCTATAACCCAGGGAGGGTACTATGGCTACACCTTC. V and J are TRBV29-1 and TRBJ1-2, with a possible D match to TRBD1 (5 bases). Germline values: CDR1 SQVTM, CDR2 ANQGSEA. V was clipped by 2 bases and J by 3 bases, with 19 bases between them. The CDR3 is 16 residues long.

This clone was found a few times. The gene calls are TRBV7-2 and TRBJ1-4; D gene unclear. Germline CDR1 is SGHTA and CDR2 is FQGNSA. This CDR3 is built from 16 residues. V lost 3 bases and J lost 0, with 11 bases in between. The CDR3 loop is CASSLAGATTNEKLFF. The CDR3 DNA reads as TGTGCCAGCAGCTTGGCCGGAGCTACAACTAATGAAAAACTGTTTTTT.

V and J are TRBV6-5 and TRBJ1-2, with a tentative D call TRBD1 (6 bases). CDR1 and CDR2 (germline): MNHEY, SVGAGI. The CDR3 is 15 residues long. V was pared by 4 bases and J by 6 bases, with 18 bases between. CDR3: CASSSDYRVPNGYTF. The CDR3 DNA is TGTGCCAGCAGTTCCGACTACAGGGTCCCGAATGGCTACACCTTC.

This clone appeared a few times. The chain joins TRBV25-1 to TRBJ2-2; maybe TRBD2 (5 bases). Between the trimmed V and J ends, which lost 4 bases and 9 bases, there was a span of 12 bases. The CDR3 consists of 13 residues. Germline V gene data show CDR1 as MGHDK and CDR2 as SYGVNS. The CDR3 reads CASSASGSRELFF. The CDR3 nucleotides are TGTGCCAGCAGTGCCTCGGGGAGTCGGGAGCTGTTTTTT.

This clone was counted only a few times. The rearrangement joins TRBV30 to TRBJ2-3; 10 bases fit TRBD2. V shed 2 bases and J 4 bases; nucleotides not matched to a gene: 6. The CDR3 is 15 amino acids. Germline V gene data show CDR1 as GTSNPN and CDR2 as SVGIG (reference sequence). CDR3 protein: CAWSRIAGGPDTQYF. The CDR3 DNA reads TGTGCCTGGAGTCGGATAGCGGGAGGACCAGATACGCAGTATTTT.

This clone was detected only a few times. CDR3 sequence reads: CASSSLAGGPTDTQYF. CDR3 DNA sequence: TGTGCCAGCAGCTCCTTAGCGGGGGGGCCCACAGATACGCAGTATTTT. V is TRBV11-2 and J is TRBJ2-3; TRBD2 matches at 11 bases. The CDR3 sequence is 16 residues long. The V gene's germline CDR1 is SGHAT and CDR2 FQNNGV. V lost 4 bases, J lost 2 bases, and 5 bases stayed unmatched. The entire variable domain, with the rest obtained from reference TRBV11-2 and TRBJ2-3, is as follows: EAGVAQSPRYKIIEKRQSVAFWCNPISGHATLYWYQQILGQGPKLLIQFQNNGVVDDSQLPKDRFSAERLKGVDSTLKIQPAKLEDSAVYLCASSSLAGGPTDTQYFGPGTRLTVL.